This passage covers 5 T cell receptor beta chains from one sample sequenced in a study of cytomegalovirus exposure and HLA in healthy donors. The PCR used 60 Vbeta and 13 Jbeta primers. Measured with immunoSEQ multiplex PCR; TCRdb has only the in-frame clones, and not every one. The top ten clones hold 7% to 8% of a sample with 95,000 to 110,000 clones, around four fifths of them seen once. Input material: PBMCs. The receptors shown here come from a man under 40 in good health and CMV-seronegative.

This rearrangement joins TRBV29-1 to TRBJ2-3; tentative D call: TRBD1 (6 bases). CDR1 and CDR2 from the germline V gene are SQVTM and ANQGSEA. The length of the CDR3 is 12 residues. Trimming took off 4 bases at V and 2 bases at J, with 7 bases between the two ends. The CDR3 nucleotides are TGCAGCGTTGGGACAGACACAGATACGCAGTATTTT. This gives the protein CSVGTDTDTQYF.

The chain links TRBV19 to TRBJ2-1, with 12 bases fitting TRBD2. Losses at the gene ends were 3 bases for V and 8 bases for J; bases not matched to a gene: 8. Germline lookup yields CDR1 LNHDA and CDR2 SQIVND (reference sequence). CDR3 length: 16 amino acids. The CDR3 DNA sequence: TGTGCCAGTAGTATTTGGACTAGCGGGGACGGCGATGAGCAGTTCTTC. Its translation: CASSIWTSGDGDEQFF.

This clone was detected a few times. CDR3 coding DNA: TGCAGCTCGACAGGGTGGAACACTGAAGCTTTCTTT. This translates into CSSTGWNTEAFF. The chain carries TRBV29-1 and TRBJ1-1; TRBD1 aligns across 7 bases. This CDR3 spans 12 amino acids. Trimming took 8 bases from V and 1 from J; bases not matched to a gene: 4. Germline assignment: CDR1 SQVTM and CDR2 ANQGSEA.

In its sample, this clone was seen once. V and J are TRBV18 and TRBJ1-5, with a possible D match to TRBD1 (5 bases). The CDR3 has 13 amino acids. Trimming stripped 3 bases from V and 5 bases from J, with 8 bases between. Germline V gene lookup returns CDR1 KGHSH and CDR2 LQKENI. CDR3 loop: CASSPRDDQPQHF. The CDR3 bases are TGTGCCAGCTCACCCAGGGATGATCAGCCCCAGCATTTT.

The rearrangement links TRBV9 to TRBJ2-5; the D gene is possibly TRBD1 (6 bases). The germline V gene encodes CDR1 SGDLS and CDR2 YYNGEE. The CDR3 runs to 17 residues. Between the trimmed V and J ends, which lost 0 bases and 2 bases, there was a span of 17 bases. CDR3 coding DNA: TGTGCCAGCAGCGTAGAGGGGGACCTTTGGGGGCAAGAGACCCAGTACTTC. Its protein is CASSVEGDLWGQETQYF.